The T cell receptor (beta chain) under discussion was sequenced for a study of PD-L1 blockade in urothelial cancer. Background on the study: Blood was analyzed 3 weeks (second dose) and 6 weeks after treatment start. T cells were recovered from blood samples at a median of roughly 150,000.

Synthetic analogs of TCR templates were spiked into every PCR. Sequencing was performed with immunoSEQ multiplex PCR; in TCRdb, only in-frame clones are kept and a portion is missing. The sample consists of around 45,000 clones, 80% to 85% of them appearing once. The V gene lost 5 bases and the J gene lost 1 base, with 9 bases spanning the gap. Germline CDR1 SGHAT, CDR2 FQDESV (reference sequence). The CDR3 is made up of 15 amino acids. Described time point: pretreatment peripheral blood. This sequence was found in a man aged 45-60 years with urothelial cancer. This chain links TRBV11-1 with TRBJ2-6, with D hard to call. Sample: PBMCs, taken around atezolizumab (anti-PD-L1) treatment. In nucleotides, the CDR3 is TGTGCCAGCAGCCTCGACTCTTCTGGGGCCAACGTCCTGACTTTC. Its protein product is CASSLDSSGANVLTF.